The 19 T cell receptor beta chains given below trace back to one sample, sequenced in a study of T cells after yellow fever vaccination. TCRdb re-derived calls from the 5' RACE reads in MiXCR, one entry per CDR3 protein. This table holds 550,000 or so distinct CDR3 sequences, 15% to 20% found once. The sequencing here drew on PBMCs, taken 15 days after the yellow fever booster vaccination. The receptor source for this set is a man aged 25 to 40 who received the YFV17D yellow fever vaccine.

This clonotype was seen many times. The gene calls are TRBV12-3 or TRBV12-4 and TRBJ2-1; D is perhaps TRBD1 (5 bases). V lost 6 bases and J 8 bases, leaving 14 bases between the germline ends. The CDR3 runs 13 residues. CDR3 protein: CASSWGGGDEQFF. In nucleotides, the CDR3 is TGTGCCAGCAGCTGGGGCGGCGGCGATGAGCAGTTCTTC.

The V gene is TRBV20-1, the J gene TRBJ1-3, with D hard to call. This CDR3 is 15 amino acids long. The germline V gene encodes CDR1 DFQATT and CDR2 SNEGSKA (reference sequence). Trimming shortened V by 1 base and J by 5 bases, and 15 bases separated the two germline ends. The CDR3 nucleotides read TGCAGTGCTAGAGCTCAAGGCTTCCGAAGAAACACCATATATTTT. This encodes CSARAQGFRRNTIYF.

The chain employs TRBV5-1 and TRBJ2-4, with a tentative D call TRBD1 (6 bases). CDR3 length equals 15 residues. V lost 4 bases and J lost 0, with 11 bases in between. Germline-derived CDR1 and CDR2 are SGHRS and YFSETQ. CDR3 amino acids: CASSEDRIAKNIQYF. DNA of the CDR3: TGCGCCAGCAGCGAGGACAGAATAGCCAAAAACATTCAGTACTTC.

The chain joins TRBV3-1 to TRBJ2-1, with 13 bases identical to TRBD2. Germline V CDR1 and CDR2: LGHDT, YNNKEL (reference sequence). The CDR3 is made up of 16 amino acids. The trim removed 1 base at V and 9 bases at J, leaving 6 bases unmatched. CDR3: CASSQALLAGGIEQFF. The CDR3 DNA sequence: TGTGCCAGCAGCCAAGCCCTACTAGCGGGAGGGATTGAGCAGTTCTTC.

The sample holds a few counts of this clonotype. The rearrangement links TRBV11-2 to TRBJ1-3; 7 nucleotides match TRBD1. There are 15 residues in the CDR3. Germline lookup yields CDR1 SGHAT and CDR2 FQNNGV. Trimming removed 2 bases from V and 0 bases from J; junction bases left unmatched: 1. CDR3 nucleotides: TGTGCCAGCAGCTTATCAGGGGGCTCTGGAAACACCATATATTTT. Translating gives CASSLSGGSGNTIYF.

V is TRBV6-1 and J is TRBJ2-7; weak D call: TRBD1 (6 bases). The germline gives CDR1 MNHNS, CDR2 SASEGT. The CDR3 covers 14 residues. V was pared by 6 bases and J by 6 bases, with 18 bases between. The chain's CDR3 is CASRPQGIPLEQYF. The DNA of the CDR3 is TGTGCCAGCAGACCCCAGGGGATACCCCTCGAGCAGTACTTC.

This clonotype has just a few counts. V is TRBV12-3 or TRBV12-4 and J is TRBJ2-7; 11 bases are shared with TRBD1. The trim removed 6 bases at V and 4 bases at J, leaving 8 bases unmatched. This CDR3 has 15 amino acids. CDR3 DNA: TGTGCCAGCAGCCGAGGAGGGACAGGGGGATACGAGCAGTACTTC. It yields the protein CASSRGGTGGYEQYF.

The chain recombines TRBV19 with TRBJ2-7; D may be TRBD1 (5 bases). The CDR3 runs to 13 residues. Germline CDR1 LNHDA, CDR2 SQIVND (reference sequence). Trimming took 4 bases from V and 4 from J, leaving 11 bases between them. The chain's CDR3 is CASSTDQGYEQYF. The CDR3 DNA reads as TGTGCCAGTAGTACCGATCAGGGTTACGAGCAGTACTTC.

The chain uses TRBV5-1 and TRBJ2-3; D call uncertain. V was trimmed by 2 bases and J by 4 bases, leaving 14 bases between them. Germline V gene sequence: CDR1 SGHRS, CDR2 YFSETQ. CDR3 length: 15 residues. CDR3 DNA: TGCGCCAGCAGCTTACGTGGTATGCGAGCAGATACGCAGTATTTT. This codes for CASSLRGMRADTQYF. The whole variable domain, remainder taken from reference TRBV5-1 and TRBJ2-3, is KAGVTQTPRYLIKTRGQQVTLSCSPISGHRSVSWYQQTPGQGLQFLFEYFSETQRNKGNFPGRFSGRQFSNSRSEMNVSTLELGDSALYLCASSLRGMRADTQYFGPGTRLTVL.

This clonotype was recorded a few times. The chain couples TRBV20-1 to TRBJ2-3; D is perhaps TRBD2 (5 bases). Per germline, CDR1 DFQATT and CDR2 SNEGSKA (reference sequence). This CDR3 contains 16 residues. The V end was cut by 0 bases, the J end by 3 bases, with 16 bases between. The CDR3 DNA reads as TGCAGTGCTAGAGATTCTCTCCGGGGTCAAACAGATACGCAGTATTTT. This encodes CSARDSLRGQTDTQYF.

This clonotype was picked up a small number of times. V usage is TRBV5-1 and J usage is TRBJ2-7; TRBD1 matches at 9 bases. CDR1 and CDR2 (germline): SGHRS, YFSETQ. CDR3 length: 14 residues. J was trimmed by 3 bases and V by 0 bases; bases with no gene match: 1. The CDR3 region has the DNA TGCGCCAGCAGCTTGGTGGACAGGGGCTACGAGCAGTACTTC. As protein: CASSLVDRGYEQYF.

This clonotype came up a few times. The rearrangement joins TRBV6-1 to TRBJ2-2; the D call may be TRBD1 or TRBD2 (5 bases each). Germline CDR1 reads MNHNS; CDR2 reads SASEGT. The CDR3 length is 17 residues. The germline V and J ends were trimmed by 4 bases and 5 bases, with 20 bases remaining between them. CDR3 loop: CASSAPQGVLRTGELFF. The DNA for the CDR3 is TGTGCCAGCAGTGCCCCTCAGGGAGTCTTAAGGACCGGGGAGCTGTTTTTT.

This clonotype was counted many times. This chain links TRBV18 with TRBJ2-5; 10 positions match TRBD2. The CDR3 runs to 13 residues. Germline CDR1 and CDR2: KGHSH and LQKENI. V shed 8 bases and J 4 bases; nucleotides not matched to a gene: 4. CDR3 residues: CASTGTSVETQYF. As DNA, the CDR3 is TGTGCCAGCACCGGGACTAGCGTAGAGACCCAGTACTTC.

CDR3 region: CASSTVPYNEQFF. In nucleotides, the CDR3 is TGTGCCAGCAGCACGGTACCGTACAATGAGCAGTTCTTC. The genes are TRBV11-3 and TRBJ2-1, with D uncertain. CDR3 length: 13 residues. The V gene's germline CDR1 is SGHNT and CDR2 YENEEA. V lost 5 bases and J lost 4, with 9 bases in between.

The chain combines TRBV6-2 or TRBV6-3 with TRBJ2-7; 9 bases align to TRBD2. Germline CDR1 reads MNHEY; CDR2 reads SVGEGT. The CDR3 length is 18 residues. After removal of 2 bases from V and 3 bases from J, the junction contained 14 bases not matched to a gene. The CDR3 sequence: CASSYNFISGSYSYEQYF. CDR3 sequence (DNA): TGTGCCAGCAGTTACAATTTCATTAGCGGGAGTTACAGCTACGAGCAGTACTTC.

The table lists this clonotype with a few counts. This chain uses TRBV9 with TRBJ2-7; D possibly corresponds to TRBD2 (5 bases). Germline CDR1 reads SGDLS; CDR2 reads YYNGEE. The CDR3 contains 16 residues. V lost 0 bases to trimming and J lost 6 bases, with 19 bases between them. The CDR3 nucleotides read TGTGCCAGCAGCGTAGTTGGAAGCGGATCCTCGAGCGAGCAGTACTTC. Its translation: CASSVVGSGSSSEQYF.

The CDR3 DNA reads TGTGCCAGCACCCTGAGGACAGGTGCGGACCAAGAGACCCAGTACTTC. This encodes CASTLRTGADQETQYF. The chain recombines TRBV6-2 or TRBV6-3 with TRBJ2-5; the match to TRBD1 covers 7 bases. The CDR3 has 16 amino acids. After removal of 7 bases from V and 0 bases from J, the junction contained 11 bases not matched to a gene. Germline V gene lookup returns CDR1 MNHEY and CDR2 SVGEGT.

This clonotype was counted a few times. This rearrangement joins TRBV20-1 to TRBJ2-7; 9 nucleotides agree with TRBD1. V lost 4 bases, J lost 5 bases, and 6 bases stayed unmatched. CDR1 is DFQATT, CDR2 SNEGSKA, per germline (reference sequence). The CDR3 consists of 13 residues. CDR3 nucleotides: TGCAGTGCTAATTACAGGGGGCGAAACGAGCAGTACTTC. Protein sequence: CSANYRGRNEQYF.

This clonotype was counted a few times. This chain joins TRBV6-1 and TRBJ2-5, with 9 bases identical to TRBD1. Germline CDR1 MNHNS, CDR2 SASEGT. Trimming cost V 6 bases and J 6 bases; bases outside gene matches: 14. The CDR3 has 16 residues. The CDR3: CASSIGPGQGSKTQYF. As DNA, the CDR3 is TGTGCCAGCAGCATAGGGCCGGGACAGGGATCCAAGACCCAGTACTTC.